This T cell receptor beta chain emerged from a study of beta chain features in type 1 diabetes. Study at large: Age, gender and cell yields were similar between patients and healthy donors. Overall study results and limits: Among all four CD4+ subsets, Type 1 diabetes patients had TCRB CDR3s that were moderately but significantly shorter.

This CDR3 is built from 15 residues. Germline V CDR1 and CDR2: MNHEY, SVGAGI. Trimming took off 0 bases at V and 0 bases at J, with 7 bases between the two ends. Expressed TCRB transcripts were sequenced because the isolated RNA had all been reverse transcribed beforehand. Generated by immunoSEQ multiplex PCR, the TCRdb table keeps only in-frame clones and is missing some. This repertoire shows 600,000 to 700,000 clones, around an eighth found once; its top ten account for 0.022%. A few counts support this clone. Its antigen is not known. The sample consisted of naive CD4+ T cells from blood. The gene calls are TRBV6-5 and TRBJ2-3; D is uncertain. The origin of this receptor is a man between 18 and 35 years old with type 1 diabetes. The CDR3 nucleotides are TGTGCCAGCAGTTACTCGAAAAGGAGCACAGATACGCAGTATTTT. Translating it yields CASSYSKRSTDTQYF.